This T cell receptor (beta chain) was observed in a study of STAT3 mutations in large granular lymphocyte leukemia. General observations from the study: Samples missed the first appearance of the clone. Every T-LGLL patient had at least one immunodominant TCRbeta clonotype. Treatment regimens differed across patients between samplings. In several patients, dominant TCR clone burden exceeded STAT3 mutant burden, suggesting STAT3 mutation arose secondarily.

Germline-derived CDR1 and CDR2 are LGHNA and YSLEER. V dropped 0 bases and J dropped 8; count of bases not matched to a gene: 8. This CDR3 has 15 residues. Assay used: immunoSEQ multiplex PCR; TCRdb lists only in-frame clones, some missing. The sample includes about 39,000 clones, about 81% of them seen just once. On this clone itself: The target antigen is unknown.

The sample comprised PBMCs. The origin of this receptor is a human donor with T large granular lymphocyte leukemia. Some clones in this sample may be carry-over from other donors' samples. The rearrangement uses TRBV4-3 and TRBJ1-2; 8 bases are shared with TRBD1. The CDR3 sequence is CASSQDGGQGRGYTF. CDR3 in DNA: TGCGCCAGCAGCCAAGATGGCGGACAGGGACGGGGCTACACCTTC.